The next 27 T cell receptor beta chains were all read from a single sample in a study of blood T cell repertoires in COVID-19. Some clones are missing from TCRdb's copy, which holds only in-frame ones; the method was immunoSEQ multiplex PCR. The sample includes over 200,000 clones, 85% to 90% of them seen just once. Specimen: peripheral blood. The origin of the receptors is a man older than 75 with acute or convalescent COVID-19.

V is TRBV9 and J is TRBJ2-7; 7 bases map to TRBD1. The ends lost 4 bases at V and 3 bases at J; junction bases unmatched: 7. Germline CDR1 is SGDLS and CDR2 is YYNGEE. The CDR3 runs to 14 residues. CDR3 sequence: CASSPGQAIYEQYF. DNA for the CDR3: TGTGCCAGCAGCCCCGGACAGGCCATCTACGAGCAGTACTTC.

This rearrangement joins TRBV2 to TRBJ2-5, with D unclear. The CDR3 loop spans 13 amino acids. Germline V lookup: CDR1 SNHLY, CDR2 FYNNEI. The V end lost 3 bases, the J end lost 7 bases, and 12 bases lay between the germline ends. CDR3 sequence (DNA): TGTGCCAGCAGTGAGCGGAGCCTGGGGACCCAGTACTTC. As protein: CASSERSLGTQYF.

The chain links TRBV3-1 (or the pseudogene TRBV3-2) to TRBJ1-5, with D hard to call. There are 12 residues in the CDR3. V lost 2 bases to trimming and J lost 5 bases, with 4 bases between them. CDR1 and CDR2 from the germline V gene are LGHDT and YNNKEL (reference sequence). This CDR3 reads CASSQTDQPQHF. CDR3 DNA: TGTGCCAGCAGCCAAACTGATCAGCCCCAGCATTTT.

The chain recombines TRBV15 with TRBJ2-3; TRBD2 matches 8 bases. CDR1 is LNHNV and CDR2 is YYDKDF in the germline V gene (reference sequence). V lost 1 base, J lost 11 bases, and 2 bases stayed unmatched. The CDR3 contains 12 residues. In DNA, the CDR3 is TGTGCCACCAGCAGAGGAAGCGGGGGGCAGTATTTT. Translated, it gives CATSRGSGGQYF.

This clone was observed once. V usage is TRBV7-2 and J usage is TRBJ2-1; 10 nucleotides align to TRBD2. CDR1 is SGHTA and CDR2 is FQGNSA in the germline V gene. V shed 1 base and J 6 bases; nucleotides not matched to a gene: 3. This CDR3 is built from 15 residues. The CDR3 loop is CASSLGTSGVNEQFF. CDR3 DNA: TGTGCCAGCAGCTTAGGGACTAGCGGTGTCAATGAGCAGTTCTTC.

The V gene is TRBV13, the J gene TRBJ2-3; no firm D call. This CDR3 is 13 amino acids long. Germline V gene data show CDR1 as PRHDT and CDR2 as FYEKMQ (reference sequence). The V and J ends lost 1 base and 6 bases respectively, with 8 bases between them. The CDR3 DNA is TGTGCCAGCAGCTTAGCCGGGTACGATACGCAGTATTTT. This gives the protein CASSLAGYDTQYF.

This chain connects TRBV30 to TRBJ1-1, with 7 positions matching TRBD1. The V segment lost 0 bases and the J segment 3 bases; nucleotides outside the gene matches: 7. CDR1 and CDR2 (germline): GTSNPN, SVGIG (reference sequence). This CDR3 is 15 amino acids long. DNA for the CDR3: TGTGCCTGGAGTGTACCAGCAGGGGGGTACACTGAAGCTTTCTTT. It is translated as CAWSVPAGGYTEAFF.

The chain combines TRBV24-1 with TRBJ2-2; D is uncertain. The CDR3 runs to 14 residues. V dropped 4 bases and J dropped 4 bases, with 9 bases sitting between them. Germline CDR1 KGHDR, CDR2 SFDVKD. The chain's CDR3 is CATSESSGTGELFF. Written as DNA, the CDR3 is TGTGCCACCAGTGAATCGTCAGGCACCGGGGAGCTGTTTTTT.

This chain uses TRBV5-1 with TRBJ2-1, with 9 bases fitting TRBD1. The V gene's germline CDR1 is SGHRS and CDR2 YFSETQ. The J segment lost 1 base and the V segment lost 1 base, leaving 3 bases of the junction unmatched. This CDR3 spans 16 amino acids. The CDR3 region is CASSLRGQGSYNEQFF. CDR3 coding DNA: TGCGCCAGCAGCTTGAGGGGACAGGGTTCCTACAATGAGCAGTTCTTC.

The chain uses TRBV6-5 and TRBJ2-7, with 8 bases identical to TRBD1. The length of the CDR3 is 15 residues. CDR1 is MNHEY and CDR2 is SVGAGI in the germline V gene. V lost 6 bases to trimming and J lost 3 bases; unmatched junction nucleotides: 10. CDR3: CASRVSQGVNYEQYF. The CDR3 DNA is TGTGCCAGCAGGGTCTCACAGGGGGTTAACTACGAGCAGTACTTC.

This clone has a handful of counts. The genes are TRBV7-2 and TRBJ2-2; D call uncertain. Deletions cut 5 bases from V and 3 bases from J, with 10 bases between. This CDR3 region has 14 residues. Germline loops: CDR1 SGHTA, CDR2 FQGNSA. In DNA, the CDR3 is TGTGCCAGCAGCGCTTCTAGGTACACCGGGGAGCTGTTTTTT. Amino acid sequence: CASSASRYTGELFF.

The chain has TRBV16 and TRBJ2-5, with TRBD1 matching 11 bases. CDR1 and CDR2 from the germline V gene are KGHSY and FQNENV. Losses at the gene ends were 4 bases for V and 3 bases for J; bases not matched to a gene: 4. This CDR3 has 15 amino acids. The chain's CDR3 is CASSRDRGFEETQYF. CDR3 nucleotides: TGTGCCAGCAGCCGGGACAGGGGGTTTGAAGAGACCCAGTACTTC. The full variable domain, with the rest looked up from reference TRBV16 and TRBJ2-5, is GEEVAQTPKHLVRGEGQKAKLYCAPIKGHSYVFWYQQVLKNEFKFLISFQNENVFDETGMPKERFSAKCLPNSPCSLEIQATKLEDSAVYFCASSRDRGFEETQYFGPGTRLLVL.

The genes are TRBV3-1 (or the pseudogene TRBV3-2) and TRBJ2-1; TRBD2 agrees at 7 bases. Germline V lookup: CDR1 LGHDT, CDR2 YNNKEL (reference sequence). This CDR3 comprises 16 residues. The ends lost 0 bases at V and 8 bases at J; junction bases unmatched: 10. CDR3 sequence: CASSQERELFTDEQFF. Here the CDR3 DNA reads TGTGCCAGCAGCCAAGAGCGGGAGCTCTTTACGGATGAGCAGTTCTTC.

The J gene is TRBJ1-2, the V gene TRBV5-8; 10 positions match TRBD1. CDR1 is SGHTS and CDR2 is YDEGEE in the germline V gene. Trimming cost V 3 bases and J 2 bases; bases outside gene matches: 4. The CDR3 consists of 15 residues. The CDR3 reads CASSWTGQGNYGYTF. CDR3 coding DNA: TGTGCCAGCAGCTGGACGGGACAGGGGAACTATGGCTACACCTTC.

V usage is TRBV4-3 and J usage is TRBJ2-5, with D tentatively TRBD1 (6 bases). There are 14 residues in the CDR3. Germline loops: CDR1 LGHNA, CDR2 YSLEER. V was trimmed by 2 bases and J by 4 bases, leaving 11 bases between them. Here the CDR3 reads CASSQSDRRETQYF. CDR3 in DNA: TGCGCCAGCAGCCAATCCGACAGGAGAGAGACCCAGTACTTC.

This clone was seen more than once but under ten times. This rearrangement joins TRBV7-9 to TRBJ2-7, with 12 positions matching TRBD2. Unmatched junction bases numbered 5, after V lost 5 bases and J lost 6 bases. This CDR3 has 14 amino acids. CDR1 and CDR2 from the germline V gene are SEHNR and FQNEAQ (reference sequence). The CDR3 is CASSLGLAGTEQYV. The CDR3 DNA follows: TGTGCCAGCAGCCTCGGACTAGCGGGAACCGAGCAGTACGTC.

The chain links TRBV28 to TRBJ1-5; TRBD1 matches 11 bases. The CDR3 contains 16 residues. The V segment lost 6 bases and the J segment 7 bases; nucleotides outside the gene matches: 11. Looked up from germline, CDR1 is MDHEN and CDR2 is SYDVKM. CDR3 in amino acids: CASSLSGQGVYQPQHF. In DNA form, the CDR3 reads TGTGCCAGCAGCCTCTCGGGACAGGGGGTGTACCAGCCCCAGCATTTT.

The chain links TRBV6-1 to TRBJ1-3, with 11 bases fitting TRBD1. The CDR3 is 15 amino acids. The V segment lost 3 bases and the J segment 11 bases; nucleotides outside the gene matches: 9. The germline CDR1 and CDR2 sequences are MNHNS and SASEGT. DNA for the CDR3: TGTGCCAGCAGTGATGGAGGGACAGGGGGAAAGGCCATATATTTT. It yields the protein CASSDGGTGGKAIYF.

V gene TRBV18 combines with J gene TRBJ1-4; 9 bases line up with TRBD1. The CDR3 sequence is 17 residues long. V lost 6 bases and J lost 5; bases outside the gene matches: 13. Germline V lookup: CDR1 KGHSH, CDR2 LQKENI. CDR3 nucleotide sequence: TGTGCCAGCTCCCCCACCCCCAGGACAGGGGAGAATGAAAAACTGTTTTTT. Translated: CASSPTPRTGENEKLFF.

V usage is TRBV6-4 and J usage is TRBJ2-3; the D is unclear. With 6 bases removed from V and 3 bases from J, the gap between germline ends came to 22 bases. The V gene's germline CDR1 is MRHNA and CDR2 SNTAGT. The CDR3 runs to 17 residues. CDR3 bases: TGTGCCAGCAGAGCCCTAGTTTTGTATAAGGAAACAGATACGCAGTATTTT. Its protein is CASRALVLYKETDTQYF.

V gene TRBV24-1 combines with J gene TRBJ1-1, with D unclear. Trimming pared 3 bases from V and 4 bases from J, leaving 20 bases between. Germline CDR1 reads KGHDR; CDR2 reads SFDVKD. CDR3 length equals 17 residues. DNA for the CDR3: TGTGCCACCAGTGATACGGCCCGCAGGTCGATCCCCACTGAAGCTTTCTTT. Its protein product is CATSDTARRSIPTEAFF.

The CDR3 sequence: CASSFSGARRTNEKLFF. In DNA form, the CDR3 reads TGTGCCAGCAGTTTTAGCGGGGCGCGTCGAACTAATGAAAAACTGTTTTTT. This chain links TRBV28 with TRBJ1-4, with D tentatively TRBD1 (5 bases). V was pared by 3 bases and J by 1 base, with 15 bases between. The CDR3 covers 17 residues. CDR1 and CDR2 (germline): MDHEN, SYDVKM.

The V call is TRBV5-1, the J call TRBJ2-5; TRBD1 agrees at 12 bases. CDR1 SGHRS and CDR2 YFSETQ come from the germline V gene. This CDR3 is 18 amino acids long. V shed 4 bases and J 7 bases; nucleotides not matched to a gene: 17. The CDR3 region has the DNA TGCGCCAGCAGCGTAGAACCCGGGACAGGGGGCGTTGGGGGGACCCAGTACTTC. Its protein is CASSVEPGTGGVGGTQYF.

J is TRBJ1-1 and V is TRBV27; D not resolved. The CDR3 length is 15 residues. In germline, CDR1 is MNHEY, CDR2 SMNVEV (reference sequence). Between the trimmed V and J ends, which lost 0 bases and 3 bases, there was a span of 11 bases. CDR3 protein: CASSLSNRAYTEAFF. The CDR3 nucleotides read TGTGCCAGCAGTTTATCTAATAGAGCCTACACTGAAGCTTTCTTT.

The V call is TRBV6-5, the J call TRBJ1-2, with 9 bases that match TRBD1. In germline, CDR1 is MNHEY, CDR2 SVGAGI. The CDR3 is made up of 15 amino acids. V lost 0 bases and J lost 4; bases outside the gene matches: 3. The CDR3 reads CASSYSGTGFYGYTF. The CDR3 coding sequence is TGTGCCAGCAGTTACTCGGGGACAGGGTTCTATGGCTACACCTTC.

CDR3 nucleotides: TGTGCCACCAGCAGAGATCGTTATGCGACTAACTATGGCTACACCTTC. Its translation: CATSRDRYATNYGYTF. The rearrangement uses TRBV15 and TRBJ1-2, with D hard to call. Germline V gene sequence: CDR1 LNHNV, CDR2 YYDKDF (reference sequence). The CDR3 sequence is 16 residues long. V was cut by 0 bases and J by 0 bases, with 11 bases left in between.

V is TRBV20-1 and J is TRBJ2-5, with 7 bases that match TRBD2. V shed 6 bases and J 5 bases; nucleotides not matched to a gene: 3. CDR1 and CDR2 from the germline V gene are DFQATT and SNEGSKA (reference sequence). The CDR3 consists of 11 residues. The CDR3 sequence: CSAGAGETQYF. CDR3 nucleotide sequence: TGCAGTGCAGGAGCGGGGGAGACCCAGTACTTC.